This T cell receptor (beta chain) was recovered during a study of early T cells in non-severe SARS-CoV-2 infection (dated by TCRdb to the early 2020s). Broadly, across the study: Because TCR sequencing was done on bulk RNA from unsorted whole blood, the alpha and beta chains could not be paired. Beyond this particular receptor, the publication reports: VDJdb matching was skewed toward anti-spike CD8 responses and likely underestimated virus-specific expansions, missing private and CD4 specificities.

Trimming at the junction amounts to 3 bases on V and 3 bases on J, and the germline ends lie 12 bases apart. From the cysteine up to the phenylalanine, the CDR3 has a length of 14 residues. Kept here is only the CDR3 DNA, which spans 42 bases and is read in frame from base 1. The germline V gene provides CDR1 SNHLY and CDR2 FYNNEI. Set within a cohort of healthcare workers in London, UK, this nested case-control study involved weekly PCR testing of nasopharyngeal swabs along with blood sampling. Healthcare workers were enrolled in the week of the UK lockdown, from 23 to 31 March 2020, and were followed every week for up to about 15 weeks. In regard to this clonotype: Its antigen remains undetermined. No qualities accompany the bases; no much larger clone lies one base away.

Library preparation used 5' RACE. The instrument was a NextSeq 500. To correct for sequencing error and PCR bias, the TCR library protocol tagged individual cDNA molecules with unique molecular identifiers. Both TCR alpha and beta chains were sequenced, and tight co-correlation was observed between alpha and beta sequence abundances in each sample. The paper's processing steps were these. V gene, J gene and CDR3 annotation of TCR sequences was performed with Decombinator V4. Expanded TCRs were defined as changing significantly between any two time points under a Poisson model with p below 0.0001. TCR abundances were normalised to the total number of TCRs sequenced per sample and expressed as counts per million. TRAV1-2 paired with TRAJ12, TRAJ20 or TRAJ33 defined MAIT TCRs, while TRAV10 paired with TRAJ18 defined iNKT TCRs. A search of VDJdb, accessed on 1 November 2021, was run for TCRs annotated to CMV, EBV and SARS-CoV-2, with TCRs annotated for multiple antigens excluded. TCRdb ran its own pipeline on the public reads, namely fastp trimming at Q25 and MiXCR clone calling, and kept in-frame beta chains. Every entry covers one CDR3 protein and lists the most common genes and DNA from its rows. These V and J calls are TCRdb output, not the study's own analysis. This sample lists over 60,000 distinct CDR3 sequences; around 10% were detected once. Of the sample, nearly 3% is held by the ten largest clones.

The V and J genes are TRBV2 and TRBJ2-7; TRBD2 could be the D gene, as 6 bases match. The TCR was taken from an adult who was a healthcare worker with PCR-confirmed SARS-CoV-2 infection or an uninfected control (not recorded which). Sequencing used whole blood, obtained at baseline. CDR3 sequence: CASSDLGGNYEQYF. The DNA reads TGTGCCAGCAGTGACTTGGGCGGGAACTACGAGCAGTACTTC.